This T cell receptor (beta chain) appears in the sequencing data of a study of T cell changes during pregnancy in multiple sclerosis. Assay used: immunoSEQ multiplex PCR; TCRdb lists only in-frame clones, some missing. Counted here are about 93,000 clones, 92% occurring once; the ten biggest clones make up approximately 2.2%. The germline CDR1 and CDR2 sequences are MDHEN and SYDVKM. V dropped 2 bases and J dropped 0 bases, with 7 bases sitting between them. The CDR3 is 14 amino acids. The source of this sequence is a female donor with multiple sclerosis, enrolled in a pregnancy study. The sample in question was peripheral blood, obtained after pregnancy. The chain recombines TRBV28 with TRBJ1-2; a weak D match, TRBD1 (5 bases). The CDR3 nucleotides read TGTGCCAGCAGTTTAACAGGCACTAACTATGGCTACACCTTC. Its protein is CASSLTGTNYGYTF.